This T cell receptor beta chain was recovered during a study of identical twins. Findings and caveats of the study: The abundant beta clonotypes from cord blood had fewer insertions, and memory repertoires had none of this.

About this clonotype: Its antigen is undetermined.

TCRdb redid the calling of the 5' RACE reads with MiXCR, one entry per CDR3 protein. The sample has hundreds of thousands of distinct CDR3 sequences; around a sixth are singletons. Trimming left V 2 bases short and J 4 bases short, with 6 bases between. Germline assignment: CDR1 SGHDN and CDR2 FVKESK. This CDR3 is 13 amino acids long. These data are also associated with another study on T cells expressing NK-cell markers.

The receptor was derived from a woman between 18 and 30 years old in good health. What was sequenced was PBMCs. The rearrangement links TRBV14 to TRBJ2-1; no definite D call. This CDR3 is CASSQWGYNEQFF. DNA for the CDR3: TGTGCCAGCAGCCAATGGGGTTACAATGAGCAGTTCTTC. The entire variable domain, with the rest obtained from reference TRBV14 and TRBJ2-1, is as follows: EAGVTQFPSHSVIEKGQTVTLRCDPISGHDNLYWYRRVMGKEIKFLLHFVKESKQDESGMPNNRFLAERTGGTYSTLKVQPAELEDSGVYFCASSQWGYNEQFFGPGTRLTVL.